A single sample gave rise to the 23 T cell receptor beta chains below, sequenced in a study of shared T cell receptors in the human thymus. Some clones are missing from TCRdb's copy, which holds only in-frame ones; the method was immunoSEQ multiplex PCR. The table lists almost 550,000 clones, around three quarters of them singletons. The sample was also reused in another study, on human thymus T cells.

Sequenced material: thymocytes. The source of these receptors is a boy younger than two with a congenital heart defect.

This chain joins TRBV4-3 and TRBJ2-7; D remains unclear. Germline CDR1 LGHNA, CDR2 YSLEER. The CDR3 length is 14 residues. V lost 4 bases and J 2 bases, leaving 12 bases between the germline ends. CDR3 DNA sequence: TGCGCCAGCAGCCCTAGAATCCCCCCCTACGAGCAGTACTTC. As protein: CASSPRIPPYEQYF.

A few counts support this clone. The rearrangement joins TRBV4-3 to TRBJ2-7, with D possibly being TRBD2 (6 bases). The CDR3 extends over 16 amino acids. Germline V CDR1 and CDR2: LGHNA, YSLEER. Trimming left V 3 bases short and J 2 bases short, with 17 bases between. CDR3 nucleotides: TGCGCCAGCAGCCAGGTTACCGGGACTGGTGCCTACGAGCAGTACTTC. Translating gives CASSQVTGTGAYEQYF.

V and J are TRBV15 and TRBJ1-2; perhaps TRBD1 as D (6 bases). V was shortened by 0 bases and J by 2 bases, with 19 bases between the two germline ends. Germline V CDR1 and CDR2: LNHNV, YYDKDF (reference sequence). The CDR3 is 18 amino acids. The CDR3 loop is CATSREPRPTGPNYGYTF. The CDR3 DNA reads TGTGCCACCAGCAGAGAACCCCGCCCCACAGGGCCCAACTATGGCTACACCTTC.

The chain joins TRBV11-3 to TRBJ2-7, with D possibly matching TRBD2 (6 bases). The CDR3 is made up of 14 amino acids. Trimming removed 3 bases at V and 3 bases at J, with 12 bases between. Germline V CDR1 and CDR2: SGHNT, YENEEA. The CDR3 here is CASSFGTPDYEQYF. CDR3 DNA: TGTGCCAGCAGCTTCGGGACTCCCGACTACGAGCAGTACTTC.

The rearrangement joins TRBV6-5 to TRBJ2-7; 8 bases map to TRBD1. Trimming removed 2 bases from V and 1 base from J; junction bases left unmatched: 4. CDR3 length equals 15 residues. Germline CDR1 is MNHEY and CDR2 is SVGAGI. The CDR3, as DNA: TGTGCCAGCAGTTACCGGGACAGGCGTTCCTACGAGCAGTACTTC. Its protein product is CASSYRDRRSYEQYF.

The chain links TRBV4-2 to TRBJ2-7; no firm D call. Germline values: CDR1 LGHNA, CDR2 YNFKEQ. V lost 0 bases to trimming and J lost 6 bases, with 9 bases between them. CDR3 size: 13 residues. CDR3 sequence: CASSQEGKTEQYF. The CDR3 nucleotides are TGTGCCAGCAGCCAAGAGGGCAAAACCGAGCAGTACTTC.

J is TRBJ1-2 and V is TRBV19, with 7 nucleotides matching TRBD1. Germline loops: CDR1 LNHDA, CDR2 SQIVND (reference sequence). Trimming took 5 bases from V and 3 from J; bases not matched to a gene: 9. The CDR3 consists of 15 residues. CDR3 region: CASSGEDRRDYGYTF. CDR3 DNA: TGTGCCAGTAGTGGAGAGGACAGGCGTGACTATGGCTACACCTTC.

The chain recombines TRBV30 with TRBJ2-5, with D perhaps matching TRBD2 (6 bases). Trimming removed 0 bases from V and 5 bases from J, with 16 bases in between. Germline V gene sequence: CDR1 GTSNPN, CDR2 SVGIG (reference sequence). This CDR3 is 15 amino acids long. In DNA form, the CDR3 reads TGTGCCTGGAGTGTATCTTGGGGGGAAGGGGAGACCCAGTACTTC. Protein sequence: CAWSVSWGEGETQYF.

V is TRBV27 and J is TRBJ2-7, with 9 nucleotides matching TRBD2. The CDR3 is 16 residues long. V trimming: 5 bases; J trimming: 2 bases; junction bases outside the gene matches: 10. CDR1 is MNHEY and CDR2 is SMNVEV in the germline V gene (reference sequence). The CDR3 here is CASSPDPSGNAYEQYF. The CDR3 region has the DNA TGTGCCAGCAGTCCCGACCCTAGCGGGAACGCCTACGAGCAGTACTTC.

The chain combines TRBV29-1 with TRBJ1-1; D is possibly TRBD1 (6 bases). This CDR3 spans 14 amino acids. Trimming took off 0 bases at V and 6 bases at J, with 14 bases between the two ends. CDR1 SQVTM and CDR2 ANQGSEA come from the germline V gene. CDR3 sequence (DNA): TGCAGCGTTGAAGATCCCCGGGACAACCCTGAAGCTTTCTTT. Encoded protein: CSVEDPRDNPEAFF.

The chain carries TRBV30 and TRBJ2-3; weak D call: TRBD2 (6 bases). V was cut by 2 bases and J by 0 bases, with 30 bases left in between. CDR3 length: 21 residues. Germline loops: CDR1 GTSNPN, CDR2 SVGIG (reference sequence). CDR3 in amino acids: CAWSSPPPSLLGGTSTDTQYF. CDR3 nucleotide sequence: TGTGCCTGGAGTTCTCCCCCCCCCTCCCTACTGGGCGGGACGAGCACAGATACGCAGTATTTT.

Only a few counts were recorded for this clone. The J gene is TRBJ1-1, the V gene TRBV20-1; D uncertain. The CDR3 length is 10 residues. The germline V gene encodes CDR1 DFQATT and CDR2 SNEGSKA (reference sequence). V lost 5 bases, J lost 8 bases, and 9 bases lay in between. Here the CDR3 reads CSAGDLEAFF. In DNA, the CDR3 is TGCAGTGCTGGCGACTTAGAAGCTTTCTTT.

J is TRBJ1-4 and V is TRBV6-1; 7 bases agree with TRBD1. After removal of 6 bases from V and 10 bases from J, the junction contained 11 bases not matched to a gene. This CDR3 is 14 amino acids long. Germline CDR1 MNHNS, CDR2 SASEGT. The CDR3 spells CASSRDRGGGKLFF. The CDR3 coding sequence is TGTGCCAGCAGCCGGGACAGAGGCGGCGGAAAACTGTTTTTT.

The chain joins TRBV5-4 to TRBJ2-5; 7 nucleotides agree with TRBD2. Trimming took 0 bases from V and 4 from J; bases not matched to a gene: 12. The CDR3 length is 17 residues. Germline values: CDR1 SGHNT, CDR2 YYREEE (reference sequence). CDR3 DNA: TGTGCCAGCAGCTTGGCAGGCAGCGGGAAGGCCGGAGAGACCCAGTACTTC. This gives the protein CASSLAGSGKAGETQYF.

This rearrangement joins TRBV11-3 to TRBJ1-1; 8 bases match TRBD1. CDR3 length equals 13 residues. With 8 bases clipped from V and 2 bases from J, the junction kept 4 bases outside the gene matches. CDR1 is SGHNT, CDR2 YENEEA, per germline. The DNA of the CDR3 is TGTGCCAGCGGGGGACAGGTTAACACTGAAGCTTTCTTT. Translated: CASGGQVNTEAFF.

The V gene is TRBV7-9, the J gene TRBJ2-1; 11 bases line up with TRBD2. Germline V gene sequence: CDR1 SEHNR, CDR2 FQNEAQ (reference sequence). There are 19 residues in the CDR3. Germline trimming cut 1 base from V and 3 bases from J; bases unmatched to any gene: 11. CDR3: CASSLEVQGGTSGYNEQFF. As DNA, the CDR3 is TGTGCCAGCAGCTTAGAGGTTCAGGGGGGGACTAGCGGCTACAATGAGCAGTTCTTC.

This chain joins TRBV21-1 and TRBJ2-1; no DNA check was done on the table's D call, TRBD2. TRBV21-1 is noted as a pseudogene. CDR3 length: 21 amino acids. Here the CDR3 reads CASRRFLGLAGGQITYNEQFF. The DNA for the CDR3 is TGTGCCAGCAGGCGGTTTTTGGGGCTAGCGGGAGGGCAAATAACCTACAATGAGCAGTTCTTC.

The V and J genes are TRBV12-1 and TRBJ1-4. TRBV12-1 is designated a pseudogene. The CDR3 spans 15 residues. Written as DNA, the CDR3 is TGTGCCAGCATCCCGTGGGGAGGTAGTAATGAAAAACTGTTTTTT. Translated, it gives CASIPWGGSNEKLFF.

V and J are TRBV28 and TRBJ2-7, with 7 bases fitting TRBD1. With V trimmed by 3 bases and J by 2 bases, 7 bases remained unmatched. The CDR3 contains 15 residues. The germline CDR1 and CDR2 sequences are MDHEN and SYDVKM. CDR3 residues: CASSFTTGSTYEQYF. CDR3 nucleotides: TGTGCCAGCAGTTTTACGACAGGGAGTACCTACGAGCAGTACTTC. The full variable domain, its missing parts supplied by reference TRBV28 and TRBJ2-7, is DVKVTQSSRYLVKRTGEKVFLECVQDMDHENMFWYRQDPGLGLRLIYFSYDVKMKEKGDIPEGYSVSREKKERFSLILESASTNQTSMYLCASSFTTGSTYEQYFGPGTRLTVT.

V gene TRBV7-8 combines with J gene TRBJ1-2, with D possibly TRBD1 on 5 matching bases. CDR3 length: 14 residues. V gave up 1 base and J gave up 4 bases, with 10 bases separating them. Per the germline V gene, CDR1 is SGHVS and CDR2 is FQNEAQ. The DNA of the CDR3 is TGTGCCAGCAGCTTAGAGCATACAGGCTATGGCTACACCTTC. Translating it yields CASSLEHTGYGYTF.

In its sample, this clone was seen once. The V gene is TRBV4-3, the J gene TRBJ2-7; 8 nucleotides agree with TRBD2. With V trimmed by 1 base and J by 3 bases, 11 bases remained unmatched. The germline V gene encodes CDR1 LGHNA and CDR2 YSLEER. The CDR3 extends over 17 amino acids. DNA of the CDR3: TGCGCCAGCAGCCAAGGTCGAAAAGCGGGAGCTCTCTACGAGCAGTACTTC. It translates to CASSQGRKAGALYEQYF.

This clone was detected once. The chain couples TRBV7-8 to TRBJ1-5; no clear D gene. The CDR3 contains 14 residues. The germline gives CDR1 SGHVS, CDR2 FQNEAQ. Trimming shortened V by 5 bases and J by 7 bases, and 15 bases separated the two germline ends. CDR3 nucleotide sequence: TGTGCCAGCAGCAGGCGACGGCCGGGACAGCCCCAGCATTTT. Its translation: CASSRRRPGQPQHF.

The chain is built from TRBV6-5 and TRBJ2-7; 9 bases are shared with TRBD2. This CDR3 comprises 14 residues. The germline V gene has CDR1 MNHEY and CDR2 SVGAGI. V was pared by 5 bases and J by 4 bases, with 6 bases of the junction left unmatched. The CDR3: CASSEGTSMYEQYF. Written as DNA, the CDR3 is TGTGCCAGCAGTGAGGGGACTAGCATGTACGAGCAGTACTTC.